One T cell receptor beta chain is described in this entry. Antigen unknown. Assay: immunoSEQ multiplex PCR; the TCRdb copy retains only in-frame clones and omits some. The sample holds roughly 66,000 clones, just under 95% seen once. The CDR3 length is 15 residues. Germline-derived CDR1 and CDR2 are SEHNR and FQNEAQ (reference sequence). The sample originates from a study of Tregs in tolerant kidney transplant recipients. Study details: The nonmyeloablative bone marrow transplants came from related graft donors, with transient mixed chimerism.

Unstimulated regulatory T cells (CD4+CD25+CD127-), CD4+CD25- non-regulatory cells, CD4 and CD8 cells were FACS-sorted from thawed PBMCs. Study results and limitations: Donor-specific Treg expansion exceeded global Treg expansion in tolerant patients, suggesting antigen drive.

The V call is TRBV7-9, the J call TRBJ2-5; 9 positions agree with TRBD1. The last part of the DNA fits TRBJ2-7 better; the J call may be wrong. Specimen: CD8+ T cells from blood, collected before the transplant. This TCR was recovered from a human donor who received a combined kidney and bone marrow transplant. The CDR3 here is CASSLVNRGPNEQYF. Here the CDR3 DNA reads TGTGCCAGCAGCTTAGTTAACAGGGGGCCGAACGAGCAGTACTTC.